This TCR beta chain was sequenced in a study of blood T cell repertoires in COVID-19. Study-wide context: Donors in the United States, Italy and Spain gave samples during acute or convalescent COVID-19. PBMCs, B-cell-depleted T cells, or T cells were the source of the cDNA or gDNA that made up the material.

Authors' processing steps: The authors estimated nucleated cell counts from reference gene primer amplification. Clones were read by immunoSEQ multiplex PCR, and TCRdb kept only the in-frame ones, dropping some. V, J and clone size reflect that table, while D and trimming were determined from the DNA. This table holds about 90,000 clones, roughly three quarters found once. This CDR3 comprises 16 residues. Losses at the gene ends were 5 bases for V and 4 bases for J; bases not matched to a gene: 8. The germline gives CDR1 PRHDT, CDR2 FYEKMQ (reference sequence). Sequencing input: peripheral blood. The origin of this receptor is a woman at least 80 years old with acute or convalescent COVID-19. The chain carries TRBV13 and TRBJ1-4, with 9 bases aligning to TRBD1. Here the CDR3 reads CASSPGTGLGNEKLFF. The CDR3 DNA sequence: TGTGCCAGCAGCCCCGGGACAGGGCTCGGTAATGAAAAACTGTTTTTT.